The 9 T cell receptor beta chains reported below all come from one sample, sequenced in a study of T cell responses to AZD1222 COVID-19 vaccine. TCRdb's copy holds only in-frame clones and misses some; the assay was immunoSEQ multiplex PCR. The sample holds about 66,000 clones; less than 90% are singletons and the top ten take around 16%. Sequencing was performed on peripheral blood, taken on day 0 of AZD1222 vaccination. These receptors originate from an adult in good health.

The CDR3 sequence: CASSRYVSGELFF. CDR3 in DNA: TGTGCCAGCAGTCGCTATGTATCCGGGGAGCTGTTTTTT. The rearrangement uses TRBV12-3 or TRBV12-4 and TRBJ2-2, with D uncertain. The CDR3 runs 13 residues. The V gene lost 5 bases and the J gene lost 6 bases, with 10 bases spanning the gap.

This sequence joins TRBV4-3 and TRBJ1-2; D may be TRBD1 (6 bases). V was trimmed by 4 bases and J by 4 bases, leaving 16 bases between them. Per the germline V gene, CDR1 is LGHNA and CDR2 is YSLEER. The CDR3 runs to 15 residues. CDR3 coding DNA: TGCGCCAGCAGCCGAACAGGGCCGACTCCCTATGGCTACACCTTC. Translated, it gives CASSRTGPTPYGYTF.

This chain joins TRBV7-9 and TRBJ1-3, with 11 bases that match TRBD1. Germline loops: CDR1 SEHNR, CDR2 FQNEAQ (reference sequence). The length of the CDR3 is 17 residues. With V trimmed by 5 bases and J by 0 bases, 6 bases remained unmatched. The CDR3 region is CASSTGQGAPSGNTIYF. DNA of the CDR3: TGTGCCAGCAGCACAGGACAGGGGGCCCCCTCTGGAAACACCATATATTTT.

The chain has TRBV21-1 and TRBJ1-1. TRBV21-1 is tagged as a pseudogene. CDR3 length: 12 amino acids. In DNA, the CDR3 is TGTGCCAGCAGCCCCCGGGGCACTGAAGCTTTCTTT. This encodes CASSPRGTEAFF.

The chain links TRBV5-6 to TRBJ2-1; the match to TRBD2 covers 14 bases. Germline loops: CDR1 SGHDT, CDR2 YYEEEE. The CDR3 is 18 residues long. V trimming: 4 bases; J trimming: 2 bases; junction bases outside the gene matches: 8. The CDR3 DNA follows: TGTGCCAGCAGCGCGGGACTAGCGGGAGCTTGGGCCTACAATGAGCAGTTCTTC. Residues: CASSAGLAGAWAYNEQFF.

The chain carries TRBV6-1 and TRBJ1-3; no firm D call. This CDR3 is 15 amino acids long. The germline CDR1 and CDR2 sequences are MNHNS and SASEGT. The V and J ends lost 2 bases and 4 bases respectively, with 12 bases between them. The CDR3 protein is CASSEWVSGGNTIYF. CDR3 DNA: TGTGCCAGCAGTGAATGGGTCAGTGGAGGAAACACCATATATTTT.

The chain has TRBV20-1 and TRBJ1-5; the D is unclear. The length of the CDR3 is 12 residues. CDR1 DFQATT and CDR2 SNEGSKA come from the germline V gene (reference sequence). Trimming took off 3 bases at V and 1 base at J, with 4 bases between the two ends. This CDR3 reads CSASRSNQPQHF. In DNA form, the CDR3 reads TGCAGTGCTAGTCGAAGCAATCAGCCCCAGCATTTT.

This CDR3 is CATQGAGTEAFF. Here the CDR3 DNA reads TGTGCCACCCAGGGGGCCGGCACTGAAGCTTTCTTT. V is TRBV2 and J is TRBJ1-1; 8 positions match TRBD1. This CDR3 spans 12 amino acids. The V gene end was trimmed by 10 bases and the J gene end by 4 bases; junction bases not matched to a gene: 5. The germline gives CDR1 SNHLY, CDR2 FYNNEI.

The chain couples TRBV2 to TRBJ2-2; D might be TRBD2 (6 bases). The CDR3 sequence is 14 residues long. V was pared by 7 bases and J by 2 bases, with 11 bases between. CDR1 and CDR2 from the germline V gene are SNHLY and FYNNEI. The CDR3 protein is CASNRDLNTGELFF. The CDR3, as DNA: TGTGCCAGCAATAGGGACTTAAACACCGGGGAGCTGTTTTTT.